A selection of T cell receptor beta chains follows, all from one sample in a study of Ad26.COV2.S vaccination and SARS-CoV-2 variants. Repertoires were generated with immunoSEQ multiplex PCR, while TCRdb's copy carries only in-frame clones and drops some. The sample carries some 390,000 clones, more than 85% recorded once. The specimen comprised peripheral blood, sampled in a trial of Ad26.COV2.S vaccine versus placebo. Source of these receptors: a person between 18 and 65 years old who received the Ad26.COV2.S COVID-19 vaccine or a placebo. Both conserved end residues are part of each CDR3. The order of the fields is V gene, clone size, J gene, D gene, CDR3 DNA, CDR3 protein. D genes are given only for firm matches. Only part of the rows carry a size: once, few, many, or a class if the clone is expanded.

TRBV6-5	-	TRBJ2-3	-	TGTGCCAGCAGTTACAGCCCTCGGGATACGCAGTATTTT	CASSYSPRDTQYF
TRBV13	-	TRBJ2-7	TRBD1	TGTGCCAGCAGCGTGGACAGGTCCTACGAGCAGTACTTC	CASSVDRSYEQYF
TRBV19	-	TRBJ2-1	-	TGTGCCAGTAGTAGCACCGTCAATGAGCAGTTCTTC	CASSSTVNEQFF
TRBV10-3	-	TRBJ2-2	-	TGTGCCATCAGTGAGTCGTCCGGGACCGGGGAGCTGTTTTTT	CAISESSGTGELFF
TRBV19	-	TRBJ2-3	-	TGTGCCAGTAGTGGACGTCGGCTAGCGAAAAGGGTCTCAGATACGCAGTATTTT	CASSGRRLAKRVSDTQYF
TRBV3-1/TRBV3-2	-	TRBJ2-1	-	TGTGCCAGCAGCTTCAGCGGGCCCTCCTACAATGAGCAGTTCTTC	CASSFSGPSYNEQFF
TRBV4-2	-	TRBJ2-1	TRBD2	TGTGCCAGCAGCCAACTTCTCCGGGGGGTTTCCTACAATGAGCAGTTCTTC	CASSQLLRGVSYNEQFF
TRBV5-1	-	TRBJ2-7	-	TGCGCCAGCAGCTTCGGATATTCCTACGAGCAGTACTTC	CASSFGYSYEQYF
TRBV2	-	TRBJ2-1	TRBD2	TGTGCCAGCCGCCCAGCGGGGGGCTCCTACAATGAGCAGTTCTTC	CASRPAGGSYNEQFF
TRBV19	-	TRBJ2-7	TRBD2	TGTGCCAGTAGCCAACAGTGGCGGGGGGGAGAGCAGTACTTC	CASSQQWRGGEQYF
TRBV24-1	-	TRBJ2-1	TRBD1	TGTGCCACCAGTGACCCCGCCAGGGGGAACTACAATGAGCAGTTCTTC	CATSDPARGNYNEQFF
TRBV2	-	TRBJ2-3	-	TGTGCCAGCATGTACAGGGCTGGAACAGATACGCAGTATTTT	CASMYRAGTDTQYF
TRBV6-5	-	TRBJ1-6	-	TGTGCCAGCAGTTACCAACAGGGCTGGAATTCACCCCTCCACTTT	CASSYQQGWNSPLHF
TRBV7-9	-	TRBJ1-2	-	TGTGCCAGCACCTCGCTAGGGATATCGGGCTACACCTTC	CASTSLGISGYTF
TRBV6-5	-	TRBJ2-7	-	TGTGCCAGCAGTTACTCCGGCAGGGGTGACTACGAGCAGTACTTC	CASSYSGRGDYEQYF
TRBV4-1	few	TRBJ2-2	TRBD1	TGCGCCAGCAGCCAATTGGACAGGGGAGGTGTCCGGGAGCTGTTTTTT	CASSQLDRGGVRELFF
TRBV6-5	-	TRBJ1-3	-	TGTGCCAGCAGGAAAACAGGGGGAAACACCATATATTTT	CASRKTGGNTIYF
TRBV27	-	TRBJ2-7	-	TGTGCCAGCAGTCGCACCAGGACGCGGACAGCGAACTTCTACGAGCAGTACTTC	CASSRTRTRTANFYEQYF
TRBV3-1/TRBV3-2	-	TRBJ2-5	-	TGTGCCAGCAGCCAAGACCCCCCATCGGACAGACTACAAGAGACCCAGTACTTC	CASSQDPPSDRLQETQYF
TRBV6-1	few	TRBJ2-2	-	TGTGCCAGCAGTGAGTTCAGGGGTTCCACGAACACCGGGGAGCTGTTTTTT	CASSEFRGSTNTGELFF
TRBV18	-	TRBJ1-1	-	TGTGCCAGCTCACCCTCGGCTGACGGCACTGAAGCTTTCTTT	CASSPSADGTEAFF
TRBV29-1	-	TRBJ1-3	-	TGCAGCGTTTCAGCGTTCTCTGGAAACACCATATATTTT	CSVSAFSGNTIYF
TRBV5-4	-	TRBJ2-7	-	TGTGCCAGCAGCTACAACCGGGCCGAGCAGTACTTC	CASSYNRAEQYF
TRBV7-2	-	TRBJ2-3	TRBD2	TGTGCCAGCGAGCGGGGGGCGGGTACAGATACGCAGTATTTT	CASERGAGTDTQYF
TRBV11-3	-	TRBJ2-1	TRBD2	TGTGCCAGCAGCTTAGGGCTAGCGGTGGGGTACAATGAGCAGTTCTTC	CASSLGLAVGYNEQFF
TRBV18	-	TRBJ1-2	-	TGTGCCAGCTCACCACCCCTAAAGTCGGTTGGCTACACCTTC	CASSPPLKSVGYTF
TRBV18	-	TRBJ2-4	-	TGTGCCAGCTCACCACAGGGCAGGGAAAACATTCAGTACTTC	CASSPQGRENIQYF
TRBV5-1	once	TRBJ1-5	-	TGCGCCAGGCACACAGGTAACGGCAATCAGCCCCAGCATTTT	CARHTGNGNQPQHF